This paragraph covers one T cell receptor beta chain sequence. Its antigen is currently unknown. Germline values: CDR1 LNHDA, CDR2 SQIVND (reference sequence). Trimming removed 7 bases at V and 0 bases at J, with 10 bases between. The length of the CDR3 is 15 residues. CTLA-4 blockade using ipilimumab, together with focal radiation, was received by patients with chemo-refractory metastatic non-small-cell lung cancer. This sample stems from a study of radiotherapy plus CTLA-4 blockade in lung cancer. Study context: Of all patients, around 20% responded objectively and roughly 31% showed disease control. Findings and limits, study-wide: Together with interferon-beta, which increased in serum after radiation, early dynamic changes in blood T cell clones were reportedly the best predictors of response. Expansion in blood of tumor-derived TCR clones was seen after radiotherapy plus ipilimumab.

TCRdb keeps only in-frame clones here, not all; method: immunoSEQ multiplex PCR. Among about 72,000 clones listed, approximately 80% were seen once. The specimen was peripheral blood, collected from a patient treated with radiotherapy plus ipilimumab. J is TRBJ2-6 and V is TRBV19; D uncertain. This TCR came from a human donor with non-small cell lung cancer who had a complete response to radiotherapy plus ipilimumab. In DNA form, the CDR3 reads TGTGCCAGTAAGGGCAGTTCCTCTGGGGCCAACGTCCTGACTTTC. Amino acids: CASKGSSSGANVLTF. The entire variable domain, with the rest obtained from reference TRBV19 and TRBJ2-6, is as follows: DGGITQSPKYLFRKEGQNVTLSCEQNLNHDAMYWYRQDPGQGLRLIYYSQIVNDFQKGDIAEGYSVSREKKESFPLTVTSAQKNPTAFYLCASKGSSSGANVLTFGAGSRLTVL.